The clone carrying this TCR beta chain was detected only a few times. Its specificity is unknown. Germline loops: CDR1 DFQATT, CDR2 SNEGSKA (reference sequence). Trimming cost V 4 bases and J 5 bases, with 11 bases left between them. This CDR3 contains 12 residues. The data were obtained in a study of T-cell memory formation after mild COVID-19. Study-wide results and limits: Researchers report contracting CD4+ clones mostly in CM and EM, with CD8+ clones in EMRA. Balance between CD4 and CD8 was seen in clones contracting day 15 to 85, and a CD4+ lean was seen in later expanders.

TCR alpha and TCR beta cDNA libraries with sample barcodes and UMIs came from 5'RACE using constant-segment primers. TCRdb called the 5' RACE reads again in MiXCR, with one record for every CDR3 protein. Found here are roughly 250,000 distinct CDR3 sequences, about 15% of them singletons; the top ten hold approximately 3.4%. This clonotype was sampled from a man between 18 and 35 years old who had mild COVID-19 (a few samples of this study predate the infection). Cell type and time point are not known. The sample taken for sequencing was PBMCs or a T cell subset sorted from them (not recorded which). The chain carries TRBV20-1 and TRBJ2-5; D gene uncertain. The DNA of the CDR3 is TGCAGTGCTACGCCCAACGGGGAGACCCAGTACTTC. It codes for CSATPNGETQYF.